The clone carrying this T cell receptor beta chain was detected a few times. Its antigen is currently unknown. In the source study's methods: ImmunoSEQ output lacked quality scores and full-length reads, limiting matched filtering. Assay used: immunoSEQ multiplex PCR; TCRdb lists only in-frame clones, some missing. That table furnishes V, J and clone size, whereas the DNA furnished D and trimming. Here the sample spans fewer than 3 million clones, 92% being singletons. The germline V gene encodes CDR1 SGDLS and CDR2 YYNGEE. There are 15 residues in the CDR3. V was pared by 3 bases and J by 10 bases, with 20 bases between. This entry is derived from a study of shared clonotypes between healthy human individuals. Broader study findings: Memory subsets generally showed lower estimated richness than naive subsets.

The genes are TRBV9 and TRBJ1-5; D might be TRBD1 (5 bases). Material: naive CD4+ T cells from PBMCs. Subset given: CD45RA+ positively selected. This sequence originates from a man younger than 30 in good health. Some clones in this sample may be carry-over from other donors' samples. The CDR3 bases are TGTGCCAGCAGCGCCGGGACGGAGTCTGGCAGACCCCAGCATTTT. This translates into CASSAGTESGRPQHF.